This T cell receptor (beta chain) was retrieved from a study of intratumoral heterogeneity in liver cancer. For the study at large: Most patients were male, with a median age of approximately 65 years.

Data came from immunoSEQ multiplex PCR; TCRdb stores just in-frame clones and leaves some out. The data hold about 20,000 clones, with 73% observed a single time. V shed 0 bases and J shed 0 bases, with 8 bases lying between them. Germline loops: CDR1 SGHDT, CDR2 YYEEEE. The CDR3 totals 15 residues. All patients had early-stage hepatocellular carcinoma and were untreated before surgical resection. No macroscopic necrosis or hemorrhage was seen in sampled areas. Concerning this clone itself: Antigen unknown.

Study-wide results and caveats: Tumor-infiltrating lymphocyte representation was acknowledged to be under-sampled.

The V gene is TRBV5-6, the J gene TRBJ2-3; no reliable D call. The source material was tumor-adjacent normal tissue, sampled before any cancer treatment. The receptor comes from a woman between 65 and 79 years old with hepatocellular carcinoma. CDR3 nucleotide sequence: TGTGCCAGCAGCTTGGGCCCCGGCAGCACAGATACGCAGTATTTT. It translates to CASSLGPGSTDTQYF.